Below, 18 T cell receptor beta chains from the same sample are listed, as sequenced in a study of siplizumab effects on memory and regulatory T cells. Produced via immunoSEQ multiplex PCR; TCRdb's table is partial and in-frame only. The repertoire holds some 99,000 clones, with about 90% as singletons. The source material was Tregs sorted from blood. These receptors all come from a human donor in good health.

The DNA of the CDR3 is TGTGCCACACCGGTCATGACTAGCGGGGGTGTTAATGAGCAGTTCTTC. This codes for CATPVMTSGGVNEQFF. The J gene is TRBJ2-1, the V gene TRBV21-1; the D segment call TRBD2 is taken from the table without a DNA check. TRBV21-1 is given as a pseudogene. The CDR3 spans 16 residues.

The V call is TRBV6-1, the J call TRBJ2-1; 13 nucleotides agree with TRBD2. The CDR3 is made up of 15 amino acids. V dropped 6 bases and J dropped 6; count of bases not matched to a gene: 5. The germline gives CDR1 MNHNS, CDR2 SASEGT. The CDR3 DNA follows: TGTGCCAGCAGGCCCGGGACTAGCGGGACCAATGAGCAGTTCTTC. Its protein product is CASRPGTSGTNEQFF.

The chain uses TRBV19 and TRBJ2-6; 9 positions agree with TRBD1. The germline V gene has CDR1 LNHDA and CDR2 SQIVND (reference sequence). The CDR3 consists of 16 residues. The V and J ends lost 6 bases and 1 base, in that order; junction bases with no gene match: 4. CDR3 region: CASRAGQGSGANVLTF. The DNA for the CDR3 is TGTGCCAGTAGGGCGGGACAGGGTTCTGGGGCCAACGTCCTGACTTTC.

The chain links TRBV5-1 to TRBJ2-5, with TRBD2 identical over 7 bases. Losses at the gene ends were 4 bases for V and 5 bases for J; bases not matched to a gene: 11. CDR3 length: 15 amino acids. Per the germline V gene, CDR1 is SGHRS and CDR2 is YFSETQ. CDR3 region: CASSPRTSRSETQYF. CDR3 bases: TGCGCCAGCAGCCCTAGGACTAGTCGTTCGGAGACCCAGTACTTC.

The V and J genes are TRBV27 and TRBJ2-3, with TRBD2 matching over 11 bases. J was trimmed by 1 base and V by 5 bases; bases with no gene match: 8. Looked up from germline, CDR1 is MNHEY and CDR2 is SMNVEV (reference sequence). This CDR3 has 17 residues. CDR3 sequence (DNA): TGTGCCAGCAGTCCAATCCCACTAGCGGGGGGCACAGATACGCAGTATTTT. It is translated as CASSPIPLAGGTDTQYF.

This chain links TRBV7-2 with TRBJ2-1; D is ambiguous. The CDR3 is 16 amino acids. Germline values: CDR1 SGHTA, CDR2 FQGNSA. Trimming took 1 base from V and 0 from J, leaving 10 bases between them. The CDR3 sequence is CASSLVGSSSYNEQFF. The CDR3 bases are TGTGCCAGCAGCTTAGTGGGCAGTAGCTCCTACAATGAGCAGTTCTTC.

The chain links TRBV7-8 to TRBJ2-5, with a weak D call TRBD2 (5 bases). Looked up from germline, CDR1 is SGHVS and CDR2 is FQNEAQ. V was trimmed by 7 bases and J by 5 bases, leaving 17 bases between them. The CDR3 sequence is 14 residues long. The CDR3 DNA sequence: TGTGCCAGCAACCGACTACTAACTTGGGAGACCCAGTACTTC. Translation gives CASNRLLTWETQYF.

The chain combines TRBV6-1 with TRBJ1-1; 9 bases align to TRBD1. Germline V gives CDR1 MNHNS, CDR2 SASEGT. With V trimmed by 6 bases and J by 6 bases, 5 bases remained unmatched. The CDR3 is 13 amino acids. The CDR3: CASRGTGLPEAFF. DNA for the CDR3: TGTGCCAGCAGGGGGACAGGGCTCCCTGAAGCTTTCTTT.

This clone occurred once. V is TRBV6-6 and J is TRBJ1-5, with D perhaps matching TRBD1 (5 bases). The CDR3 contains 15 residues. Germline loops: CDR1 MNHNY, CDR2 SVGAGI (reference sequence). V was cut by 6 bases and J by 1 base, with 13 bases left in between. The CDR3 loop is CASRDLRDSNQPQHF. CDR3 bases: TGTGCCAGCAGAGATCTCCGGGACAGCAATCAGCCCCAGCATTTT.

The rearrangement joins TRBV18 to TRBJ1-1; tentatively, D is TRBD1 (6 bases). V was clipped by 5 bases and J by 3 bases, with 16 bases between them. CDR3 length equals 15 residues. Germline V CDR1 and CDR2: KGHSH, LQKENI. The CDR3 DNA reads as TGTGCCAGCTCAAAACGAACAGGGAGGGACACTGAAGCTTTCTTT. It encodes CASSKRTGRDTEAFF. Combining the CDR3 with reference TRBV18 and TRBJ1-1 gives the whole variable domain NAGVMQNPRHLVRRRGQEARLRCSPMKGHSHVYWYRQLPEEGLKFMVYLQKENIIDESGMPKERFSAEFPKEGPSILRIQQVVRGDSAAYFCASSKRTGRDTEAFFGQGTRLTVV.

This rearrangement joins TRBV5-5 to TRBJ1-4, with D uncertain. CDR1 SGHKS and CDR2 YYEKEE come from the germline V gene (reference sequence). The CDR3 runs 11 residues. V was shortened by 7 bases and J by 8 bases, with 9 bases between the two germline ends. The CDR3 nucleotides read TGTGCCAGCCGAGTACTCGAAAAACTGTTTTTT. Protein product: CASRVLEKLFF.

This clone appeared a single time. In nucleotides, the CDR3 is TGTGCCAGCATGGGGAACACAGATACGCAGTATTTT. Its protein is CASMGNTDTQYF. The chain couples TRBV6-5 to TRBJ2-3; no definite D call. Germline CDR1 and CDR2: MNHEY and SVGAGI. Trimming stripped 7 bases from V and 2 bases from J, with 7 bases between. The CDR3 runs 12 residues.

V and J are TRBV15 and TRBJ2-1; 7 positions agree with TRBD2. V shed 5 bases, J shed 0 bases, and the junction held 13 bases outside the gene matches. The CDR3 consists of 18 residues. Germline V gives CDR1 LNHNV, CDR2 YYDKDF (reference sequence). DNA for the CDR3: TGTGCCACCAGCGCGGGAGCTGATTCCTTGAGCTCCTACAATGAGCAGTTCTTC. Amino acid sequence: CATSAGADSLSSYNEQFF. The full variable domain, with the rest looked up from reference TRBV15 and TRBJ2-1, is DAMVIQNPRYQVTQFGKPVTLSCSQTLNHNVMYWYQQKSSQAPKLLFHYYDKDFNNEADTPDNFQSRRPNTSFCFLDIRSPGLGDTAMYLCATSAGADSLSSYNEQFFGPGTRLTVL.

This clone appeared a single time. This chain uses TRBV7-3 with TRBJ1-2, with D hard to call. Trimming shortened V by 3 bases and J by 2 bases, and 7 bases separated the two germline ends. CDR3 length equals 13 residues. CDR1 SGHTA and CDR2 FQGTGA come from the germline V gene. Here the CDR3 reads CASSFGANYGYTF. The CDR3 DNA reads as TGTGCCAGCAGCTTTGGAGCCAACTATGGCTACACCTTC. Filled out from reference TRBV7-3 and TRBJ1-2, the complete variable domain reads GAGVSQTPSNKVTEKGKYVELRCDPISGHTALYWYRQSLGQGPEFLIYFQGTGAADDSGLPNDRFFAVRPEGSVSTLKIQRTERGDSAVYLCASSFGANYGYTFGSGTRLTVV.

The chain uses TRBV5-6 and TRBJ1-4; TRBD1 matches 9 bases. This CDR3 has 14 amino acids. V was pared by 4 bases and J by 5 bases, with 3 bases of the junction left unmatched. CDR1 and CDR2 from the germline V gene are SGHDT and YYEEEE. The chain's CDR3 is CASSLTGGNEKLFF. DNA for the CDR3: TGTGCCAGCAGCCTGACAGGGGGAAATGAAAAACTGTTTTTT.

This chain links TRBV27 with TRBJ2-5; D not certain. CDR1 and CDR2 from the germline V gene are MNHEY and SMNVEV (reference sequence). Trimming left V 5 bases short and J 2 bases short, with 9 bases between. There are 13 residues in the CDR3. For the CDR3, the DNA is TGTGCCAGCAGTGGTTATCGGCAAGAGACCCAGTACTTC. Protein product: CASSGYRQETQYF.

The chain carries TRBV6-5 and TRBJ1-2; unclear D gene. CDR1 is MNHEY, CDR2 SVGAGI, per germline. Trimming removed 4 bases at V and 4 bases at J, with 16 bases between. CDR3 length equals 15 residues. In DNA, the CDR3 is TGTGCCAGCAGTTCCCCCTCGACAACCACCTATGGCTACACCTTC. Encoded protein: CASSSPSTTTYGYTF.

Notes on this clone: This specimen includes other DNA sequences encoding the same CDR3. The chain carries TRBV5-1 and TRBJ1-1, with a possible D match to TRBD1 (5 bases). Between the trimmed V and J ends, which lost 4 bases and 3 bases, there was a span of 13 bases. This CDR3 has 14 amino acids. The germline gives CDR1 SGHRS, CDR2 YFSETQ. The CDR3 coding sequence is TGCGCCAGCAGCCTTGGACCGGGGGACACTGAAGCTTTCTTT. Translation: CASSLGPGDTEAFF.